A single sample gave rise to the 8 T cell receptor beta chains below, sequenced in a study of human T cells and chemical hapten exposure. The time point here: patch test 1, 2 weeks after DPC sensitization. Noted treatment: therapeutic diphenylcyclopropenone sensitization with weekly scalp DPC. TCRdb fed the RACE reads into MiXCR, producing one record per CDR3 protein. The sample shows 350,000 or so distinct CDR3 sequences, roughly 6.9% of them seen only once. This specimen was whole blood, taken in connection with sensitization to the hapten diphenylcyclopropenone (DPC). These receptors came from a woman aged 18 to 35 with alopecia areata. Some clones in this sample may be carry-over from other donors' samples.

V usage is TRBV6-1 and J usage is TRBJ2-3; 10 positions match TRBD2. Unmatched junction bases numbered 4, after V lost 4 bases and J lost 0 bases. The germline V gene has CDR1 MNHNS and CDR2 SASEGT. This CDR3 comprises 16 residues. Written as DNA, the CDR3 is TGTGCCAGCAGTGGGACTAGCGGATCTAGCACAGATACGCAGTATTTT. Amino acid sequence: CASSGTSGSSTDTQYF.

This clonotype occurred many times. This chain links TRBV3-1 with TRBJ2-2; D is tentatively TRBD1 or TRBD2 (5 bases each). V lost 0 bases and J lost 0, with 8 bases in between. The germline gives CDR1 LGHDT, CDR2 YNNKEL (reference sequence). This CDR3 is built from 16 residues. The CDR3 DNA reads TGTGCCAGCAGCCAAGAGTGGGGGTCGAACACCGGGGAGCTGTTTTTT. Translated, it gives CASSQEWGSNTGELFF.

This clonotype was seen only a few times. The chain is built from TRBV21-1 and TRBJ1-1. TRBV21-1 is a recognized pseudogene. The CDR3 is 17 residues long. CDR3 loop: CASSPRIPQGLNTEAFF. The CDR3 DNA reads TGTGCCAGCAGCCCAAGAATCCCGCAGGGCCTGAACACTGAAGCTTTCTTT.

This chain links TRBV5-1 with TRBJ1-1; D is possibly TRBD1 (5 bases). Germline-derived CDR1 and CDR2 are SGHRS and YFSETQ. The CDR3 totals 16 residues. V lost 0 bases and J lost 1, with 13 bases in between. The CDR3 sequence: CASSLGGQQENTEAFF. The CDR3 nucleotides are TGCGCCAGCAGCTTGGGGGGTCAACAGGAGAACACTGAAGCTTTCTTT.

This clonotype was counted many times. This chain links TRBV4-1 with TRBJ2-2; the D gene is possibly TRBD2 (7 bases). Deletions cut 0 bases from V and 4 bases from J, with 18 bases between. This CDR3 region has 18 residues. Germline lookup yields CDR1 MGHRA and CDR2 YSYEKL. In DNA form, the CDR3 reads TGCGCCAGCAGCCAAGAGGTGCAGGGAGGGGGGCCCACCGGGGAGCTGTTTTTT. It is translated as CASSQEVQGGGPTGELFF.

Regarding this clonotype: A read error may explain this, as a much larger clone is one base away. This chain links TRBV5-1 with TRBJ2-3; 12 bases line up with TRBD2. The J segment lost 6 bases and the V segment lost 4 bases, leaving 21 bases of the junction unmatched. CDR3 length: 20 amino acids. Germline V gene lookup returns CDR1 SGHRS and CDR2 YFSETQ. This chain's CDR3 is CASSPQLEVLAGGPGDTQYF. The CDR3 DNA reads TGCGCCAGCAGCCCCCAGCTTGAGGTCCTAGCGGGGGGGCCTGGGGATACGCAGTATTTT.

This clonotype was counted many times. The chain couples TRBV2 to TRBJ2-3; D is ambiguous. This CDR3 comprises 15 residues. Trimming shortened V by 4 bases and J by 1 base, and 12 bases separated the two germline ends. CDR1 SNHLY and CDR2 FYNNEI come from the germline V gene. CDR3 sequence reads: CASSGSPSGTDTQYF. The CDR3 DNA is TGTGCCAGCAGTGGGTCCCCTAGTGGCACAGATACGCAGTATTTT.

This clonotype was observed a handful of times. This chain joins TRBV27 and TRBJ2-6, with 7 bases aligning to TRBD1. The CDR3 is made up of 16 amino acids. Germline CDR1 reads MNHEY; CDR2 reads SMNVEV (reference sequence). Trimming at V came to 5 bases and at J to 2 bases, leaving 6 bases not matched to a gene. The CDR3 loop is CASSPDRAPGANVLTF. CDR3 DNA sequence: TGTGCCAGCAGTCCTGACAGGGCCCCTGGGGCCAACGTCCTGACTTTC.